The entry that follows covers one TCR beta chain sequence. Its specificity is unknown. This sample is drawn from a study of monozygotic twins with inflammatory bowel disease. Regarding the study as a whole: Evidence failed to back one strong IBD-linked signal or clonotype.

cDNA synthesis was performed in eight separate reactions for each sample. Through template switching, UMIs that included a 6-nucleotide sample barcode were added. Reprocessing the 5' RACE reads, TCRdb reports a single entry for every CDR3 protein and omits DNA. The specimen's table records fewer than 550,000 distinct CDR3 sequences. The CDR3 is 14 amino acids. CDR1 KGHDR and CDR2 SFDVKD come from the germline V gene. This receptor was taken from a human donor with ulcerative colitis or Crohn's disease, or a healthy co-twin of an affected twin (not recorded which). This chain links TRBV24-1 with TRBJ2-1; the TCRdb call, TRBD1, lacks DNA for checking. The sample comprised blood. This CDR3 is CATSPGTGEFEQFF.